This T cell receptor (beta chain) was observed in a study of identical twins. Unique molecular identifiers were present on the cDNA, and a universal primer site came from template switching. Using its own MiXCR run on the 5' RACE reads, TCRdb lists one record per CDR3 protein. This repertoire shows roughly 710,000 distinct CDR3 sequences, 6.1% found once; its top ten account for approximately 1.6%. Healthy Caucasians supplied all donations. This clonotype was counted at least ten times. V was clipped by 3 bases and J by 1 base, with 3 bases between them. CDR3 size: 12 residues. Germline assignment: CDR1 LNHNV and CDR2 YYDKDF (reference sequence).

The clonotype originates from a man aged 18 to 29 in good health. The gene calls are TRBV15 and TRBJ1-1; D not resolved. The sequenced sample consisted of naive T cells sorted from blood. CDR3 region: CATSSQNTEAFF. The CDR3 coding sequence is TGTGCCACCAGCAGCCAGAACACTGAAGCTTTCTTT.